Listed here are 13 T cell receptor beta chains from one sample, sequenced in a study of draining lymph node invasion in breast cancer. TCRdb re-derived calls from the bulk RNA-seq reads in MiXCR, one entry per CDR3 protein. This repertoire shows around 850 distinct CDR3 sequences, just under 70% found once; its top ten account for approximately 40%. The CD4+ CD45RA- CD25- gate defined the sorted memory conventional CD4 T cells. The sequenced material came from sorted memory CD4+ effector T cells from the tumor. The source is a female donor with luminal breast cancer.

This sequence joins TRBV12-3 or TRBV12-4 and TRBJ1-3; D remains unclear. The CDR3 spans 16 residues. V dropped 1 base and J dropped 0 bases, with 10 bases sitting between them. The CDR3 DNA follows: TGTGCCAGCAGTTTAGGGAGCCCTCGCTCTGGAAACACCATATATTTT. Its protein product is CASSLGSPRSGNTIYF.

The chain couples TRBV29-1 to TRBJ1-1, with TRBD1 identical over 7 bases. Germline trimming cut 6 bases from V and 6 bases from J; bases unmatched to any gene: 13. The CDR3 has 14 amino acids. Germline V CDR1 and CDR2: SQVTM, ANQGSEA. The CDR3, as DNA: TGCAGCGTCGACAGGGCATACGGTTACGCTGAAGCTTTCTTT. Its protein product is CSVDRAYGYAEAFF.

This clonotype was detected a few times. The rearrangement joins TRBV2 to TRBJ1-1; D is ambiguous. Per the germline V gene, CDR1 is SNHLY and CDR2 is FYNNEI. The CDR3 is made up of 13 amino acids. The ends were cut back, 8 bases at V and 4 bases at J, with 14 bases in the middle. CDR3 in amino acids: CASGPRRSTEAFF. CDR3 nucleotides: TGTGCCAGCGGACCCCGTAGAAGCACTGAAGCTTTCTTT.

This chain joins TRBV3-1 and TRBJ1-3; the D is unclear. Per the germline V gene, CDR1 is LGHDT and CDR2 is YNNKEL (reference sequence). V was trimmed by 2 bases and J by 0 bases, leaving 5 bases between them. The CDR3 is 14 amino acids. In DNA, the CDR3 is TGTGCCAGCAGCCAAATGTACTCTGGAAACACCATATATTTT. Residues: CASSQMYSGNTIYF.

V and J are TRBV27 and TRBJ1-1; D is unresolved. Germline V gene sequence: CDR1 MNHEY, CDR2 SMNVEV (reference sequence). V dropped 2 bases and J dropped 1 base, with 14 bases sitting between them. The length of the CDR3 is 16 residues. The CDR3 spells CASSLDYWKRNTEAFF. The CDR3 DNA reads TGTGCCAGCAGTTTAGATTATTGGAAGAGGAACACTGAAGCTTTCTTT.

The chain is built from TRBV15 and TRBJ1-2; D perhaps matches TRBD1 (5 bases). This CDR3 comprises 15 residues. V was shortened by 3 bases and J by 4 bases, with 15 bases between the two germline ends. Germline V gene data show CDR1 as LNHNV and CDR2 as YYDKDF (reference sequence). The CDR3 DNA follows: TGTGCCACCAGCAGGTCCGGGGACGGCCTCTATGGCTACACCTTC. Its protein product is CATSRSGDGLYGYTF.

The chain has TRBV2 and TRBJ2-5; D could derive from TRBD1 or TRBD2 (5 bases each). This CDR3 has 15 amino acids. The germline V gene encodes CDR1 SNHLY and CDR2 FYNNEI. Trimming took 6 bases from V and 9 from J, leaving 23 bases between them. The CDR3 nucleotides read TGTGCCAGCAGCCCGCTACTAGGGTTGGGGGTACCCCAGTACTTC. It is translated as CASSPLLGLGVPQYF.

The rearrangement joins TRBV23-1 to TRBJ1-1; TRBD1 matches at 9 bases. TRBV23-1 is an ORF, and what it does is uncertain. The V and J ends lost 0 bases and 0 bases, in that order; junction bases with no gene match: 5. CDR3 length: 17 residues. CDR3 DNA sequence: TGCGCCAGCAGTCAATCGGGGACAGGGCTTTTGAACACTGAAGCTTTCTTT. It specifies CASSQSGTGLLNTEAFF.

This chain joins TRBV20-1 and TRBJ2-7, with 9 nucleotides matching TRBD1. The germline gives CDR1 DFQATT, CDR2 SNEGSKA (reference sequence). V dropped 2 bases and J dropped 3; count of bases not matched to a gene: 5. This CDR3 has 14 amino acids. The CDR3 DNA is TGCAGTGCTAGATTAGGGGACAGGGTCTACGAGCAGTACTTC. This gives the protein CSARLGDRVYEQYF.

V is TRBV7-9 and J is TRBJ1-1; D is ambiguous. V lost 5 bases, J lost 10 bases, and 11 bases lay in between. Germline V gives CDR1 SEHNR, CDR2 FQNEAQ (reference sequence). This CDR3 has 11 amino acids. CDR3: CASSPDLGAFF. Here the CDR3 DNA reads TGTGCCAGCAGCCCCGACCTGGGAGCTTTCTTT.

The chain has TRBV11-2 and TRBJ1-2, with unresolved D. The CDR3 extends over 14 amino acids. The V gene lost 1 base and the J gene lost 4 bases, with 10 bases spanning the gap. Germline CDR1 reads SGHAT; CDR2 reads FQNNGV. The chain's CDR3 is CASSLGRVSYGYTF. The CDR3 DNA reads TGTGCCAGCAGCTTAGGCCGGGTTAGCTATGGCTACACCTTC.

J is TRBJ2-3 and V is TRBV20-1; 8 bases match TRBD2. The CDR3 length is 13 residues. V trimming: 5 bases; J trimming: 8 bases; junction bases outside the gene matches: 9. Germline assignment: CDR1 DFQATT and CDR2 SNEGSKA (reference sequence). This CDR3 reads CSAHSGVGFTQYF. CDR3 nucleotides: TGCAGTGCTCATAGCGGGGTGGGCTTTACGCAGTATTTT.

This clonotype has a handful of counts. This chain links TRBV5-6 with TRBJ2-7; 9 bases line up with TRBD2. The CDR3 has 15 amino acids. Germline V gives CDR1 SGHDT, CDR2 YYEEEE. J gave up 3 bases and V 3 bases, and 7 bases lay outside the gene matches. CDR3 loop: CASSSLSGGVYEQYF. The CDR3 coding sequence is TGTGCCAGCAGCTCCCTTAGCGGGGGAGTCTACGAGCAGTACTTC. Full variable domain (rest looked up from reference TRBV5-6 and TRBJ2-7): DAGVTQSPTHLIKTRGQQVTLRCSPKSGHDTVSWYQQALGQGPQFIFQYYEEEERQRGNFPDRFSGHQFPNYSSELNVNALLLGDSALYLCASSSLSGGVYEQYFGPGTRLTVT.